The rows below give T cell receptor beta chains drawn from one sample of a study of T cell responses to AZD1222 COVID-19 vaccine. This table comes from immunoSEQ multiplex PCR, and its TCRdb copy is limited to in-frame clones, with some not included. Altogether roughly 100,000 clones are present, 85% to 90% being singletons, with the ten largest covering approximately 3.7%. The sample was peripheral blood, taken on day 0 of AZD1222 vaccination. These receptors were collected from an adult in good health. Each CDR3 is given with its conserved first and last residue. The D gene is left open where the match is weak. Not all rows give a size; the values are once, few, many and, for expanded clones, a class.

D gene | J gene | V gene | clone size | CDR3 DNA | CDR3 protein
. | TRBJ2-7 | TRBV20-1 | . | TGCAGTGTCAGAGGTGCCTACGAGCAGTACTTC | CSVRGAYEQYF
TRBD1 | TRBJ1-2 | TRBV4-3 | . | TGCGCCAGCAGCCAGGAGGTTTTCGGGACAGGGATAGCTGGCTACACCTTC | CASSQEVFGTGIAGYTF
TRBD1 | TRBJ2-1 | TRBV20-1 | . | TGCAGTGCTAGTGACAGGGCCAATGAGCAGTTCTTC | CSASDRANEQFF
. | TRBJ2-3 | TRBV9 | once | TGTGCCAGCAGCGTAGCTTGGGGGATAAGCACAGATACGCAGTATTTT | CASSVAWGISTDTQYF
TRBD2 | TRBJ2-1 | TRBV4-3 | . | TGCGCCAGCAGCCAAGATACCTCTTTTTCTAGCGGGGGCTACAATGAGCAGTTCTTC | CASSQDTSFSSGGYNEQFF
. | TRBJ1-5 | TRBV5-8 | . | TGTGCCAGCCAGGGATGGAATCAGCCCCAGCATTTT | CASQGWNQPQHF
. | TRBJ1-5 | TRBV19 | . | TGTGCCAGTAGTGGTTGGGGCAATCAGCCCCAGCATTTT | CASSGWGNQPQHF
TRBD2 | TRBJ2-7 | TRBV6-6 | . | TGTGCCAGCAGTCCCCGGGCGAGCGGGGGGTGGACCTACGAGCAGTACTTC | CASSPRASGGWTYEQYF
. | TRBJ2-7 | TRBV5-1 | . | TGCGCCAGCAGCTTGGAAGGAACGGACGAGCAGTACTTC | CASSLEGTDEQYF
. | TRBJ1-5 | TRBV7-2 | . | TGTGCCAGCAGCCTCGGAGGAGGTCAGCCCCAGCATTTT | CASSLGGGQPQHF
TRBD1 | TRBJ1-4 | TRBV27 | . | TGTGCCAGCAGTAGCCGGGACAGGGGGCGAGTGGGCCCTAATGAAAAACTGTTTTTT | CASSSRDRGRVGPNEKLFF
. | TRBJ2-7 | TRBV27 | . | TGTGCCAGCAGTCCCACAGGGAGGGAGCAGTACTTC | CASSPTGREQYF
. | TRBJ1-2 | TRBV4-2 | . | TGTGCCAGCAGCCAAGATGGGGGGACTTATGGCTACACCTTC | CASSQDGGTYGYTF
. | TRBJ1-5 | TRBV5-6 | . | TGTGCCAGCAGCTTGGCTGCCAGGCAGCCCCAGCATTTT | CASSLAARQPQHF
. | TRBJ1-1 | TRBV2 | . | TGTGCCAGCAGCGAAGAGAGGAAGGCTTTCTTT | CASSEERKAFF
. | TRBJ1-3 | TRBV6-5 | . | TGTGCCAGCAGAAGCTCTGGAAACACCATATATTTT | CASRSSGNTIYF
. | TRBJ2-1 | TRBV7-9 | . | TGTGCCAGCAGCTTAGCCCGTGGGGGCCCCTCCTACAATGAGCAGTTCTTC | CASSLARGGPSYNEQFF
TRBD2 | TRBJ2-1 | TRBV5-1 | . | TGCGCCAGCAGCTTTACTGGGACTACCTCTTACAATGAGCAGTTCTTC | CASSFTGTTSYNEQFF
. | TRBJ1-6 | TRBV5-4 | . | TGTGCCAGCAGCTTGGTGGACAGACGGAATTCACCCCTCCACTTT | CASSLVDRRNSPLHF
TRBD2 | TRBJ2-1 | TRBV24-1 | . | TGTGCCACCAGCCAGACTAGCGGGGGTTTAGCTGAGCAGTTCTTC | CATSQTSGGLAEQFF
. | TRBJ1-3 | TRBV5-6 | . | TGTGCCAGCAGCCTGGGGGTCCACCTAGCAGCCTCTGGAAACACCATATATTTT | CASSLGVHLAASGNTIYF
. | TRBJ1-6 | TRBV6-5 | . | TGTGCCAGCAGTTACTCGAGCCAGGGGCCAAATTCACCCCTCCACTTT | CASSYSSQGPNSPLHF
. | TRBJ2-7 | TRBV15 | . | TGTGCCACCAGCAGAGGGACGTACGGCGAGCAGTACTTC | CATSRGTYGEQYF
TRBD1 | TRBJ1-1 | TRBV2 | . | TGTGCCAGCATTATCCGGGACAGGGGCAGCGAAGCTTTCTTT | CASIIRDRGSEAFF
TRBD1 | TRBJ1-4 | TRBV7-2 | . | TGTGCCAGCAGCTTAGGGGACAGGGATGGAAAACTGTTTTTT | CASSLGDRDGKLFF
TRBD1 | TRBJ1-1 | TRBV9 | few | TGTGCCAGCAGCCCCCGACAGGGGAGGGACACTGAAGCTTTCTTT | CASSPRQGRDTEAFF
. | TRBJ1-1 | TRBV13 | . | TGTGCCAGCAGCCCCAGAGCAGGTTTCAACACTGAAGCTTTCTTT | CASSPRAGFNTEAFF
. | TRBJ2-5 | TRBV5-1 | . | TGCGCCAGCAGCTTGGAGGGGTTGTGGGAGACCCAGTACTTC | CASSLEGLWETQYF
. | TRBJ1-1 | TRBV7-6 | once | TGTGCCAGCAGCTTAGCCCCCCCTAGAGGATCGAGGTCTACTGAAGCTTTCTTT | CASSLAPPRGSRSTEAFF
. | TRBJ1-5 | TRBV3-1/TRBV3-2 | . | TGTGCCAGCAGCCAATCGGAGGGGCAGCCCCAGCATTTT | CASSQSEGQPQHF
. | TRBJ1-1 | TRBV5-4 | . | TGTGCCAGCAGCTTTGTCGGCGGGACTGAAGCTTTCTTT | CASSFVGGTEAFF
. | TRBJ1-3 | TRBV7-2 | . | TGTGCCAGCAGCTTAGTGGGGGTTGGGGCTGGAAACACCATATATTTT | CASSLVGVGAGNTIYF
TRBD1 | TRBJ1-1 | TRBV5-4 | . | TGTGCCAGCAGACAGGACAGGGCCGCTACTGAAGCTTTCTTT | CASRQDRAATEAFF
. | TRBJ1-2 | TRBV6-5 | . | TGTGCCAGCAGTTACCTCCAGACGTATGGCTACACCTTC | CASSYLQTYGYTF
. | TRBJ2-2 | TRBV2 | . | TGTGCCAGCAGGCTAAACTTAATCGGGGAGCTGTTTTTT | CASRLNLIGELFF
. | TRBJ2-1 | TRBV6-5 | . | TGTGCCAGCAGTTCCGACACCAATGAGCAGTTCTTC | CASSSDTNEQFF
. | TRBJ1-2 | TRBV27 | . | TGTGCCAGCCGAAGGTTCGTTGACAGCGGGGATGGCTACACCTTC | CASRRFVDSGDGYTF
. | TRBJ2-4 | TRBV10-3 | . | TGTGCCATCAGCTGGGGACGGGGAGGCATTCAGTACTTC | CAISWGRGGIQYF
. | TRBJ1-5 | TRBV30 | . | TGTGCTTTAAATGGGTACCAGCCCCAGCATTTT | CALNGYQPQHF
. | TRBJ2-3 | TRBV10-3 | few | TGTGCCATCAGCCGCCTGACAGGAGCTAGCACAGATACGCAGTATTTT | CAISRLTGASTDTQYF
. | TRBJ2-4 | TRBV28 | . | TGTGCCAGCAGTTTAAGACAGGAACTTCTCAGGGGCAAAAACATTCAGTACTTC | CASSLRQELLRGKNIQYF
. | TRBJ1-4 | TRBV7-7 | . | TGTGCCAGCAGCTTATTCTTGGGGTCCAATGAAAAACTGTTTTTT | CASSLFLGSNEKLFF
. | TRBJ2-3 | TRBV7-8 | . | TGTGCCAGCAGTTTCTCCGGGGGGCGCACAGATACGCAGTATTTT | CASSFSGGRTDTQYF
TRBD2 | TRBJ2-3 | TRBV7-9 | . | TGTGCCAGCAGCTTCACTAGCGGCACAGATACGCAGTATTTT | CASSFTSGTDTQYF
. | TRBJ2-3 | TRBV6-2/TRBV6-3 | . | TGTGCCAGCAGTTACTCGAGTCTGGATACGCAGTATTTT | CASSYSSLDTQYF
. | TRBJ1-2 | TRBV10-3 | . | TGTGCCATCAGTGATGGCTTGGGGGGAGCGTATGGCTACACCTTC | CAISDGLGGAYGYTF
. | TRBJ1-1 | TRBV19 | . | TGTGCCAGTAGTGGCTTTTTTGAAGGGGAAGCTTTCTTT | CASSGFFEGEAFF
TRBD1 | TRBJ2-3 | TRBV5-8 | . | TGTGCCAGCAGCGCTGGACAGGGGGCAATAGATACGCAGTATTTT | CASSAGQGAIDTQYF
TRBD1 | TRBJ1-1 | TRBV7-2 | . | TGTGCCAGCAGCAACAGACAGGGGGTGAACACTGAAGCTTTCTTT | CASSNRQGVNTEAFF